The entry below describes one T cell receptor beta chain. The antigen is not known. With V trimmed by 3 bases and J by 6 bases, 4 bases remained unmatched. The germline V gene has CDR1 SGHRS and CDR2 YFSETQ. CDR3 length: 15 amino acids. These data are taken from a study of CD8 T cells in ankylosing spondylitis. Study-wide points: Among TCR beta sequences, a motif of roughly 8 highly homologous variants appeared characteristic of ankylosing spondylitis blood. In the blood and synovial fluid of reactive arthritis, some motif variants had been previously reported.

A single record per CDR3 protein comes from TCRdb applying MiXCR to the 5' RACE reads. Here the sample spans fewer than 500,000 distinct CDR3 sequences, approximately 20% being singletons. The sequenced material came from blood, either unsorted or a sorted T cell fraction (not recorded which). V usage is TRBV5-1 and J usage is TRBJ2-2, with 11 positions matching TRBD2. This TCR was sampled from a male donor with ankylosing spondylitis. CDR3 bases: TGCGCCAGCAGCTCGACTAGCGGGATTCCCGGGGAGCTGTTTTTT. Protein product: CASSSTSGIPGELFF.